This T cell receptor (beta chain) is drawn from a study of T cell repertoires in cytomegalovirus infection. Study details: Well-studied HLA-B-restricted CMV epitopes were used in the study alongside recently identified HLA-C-restricted ones. The public TCR beta signatures pointed to both CMV infection and matching HLA type. Study-level results: Dominating the ex vivo response were HLA-C-restricted CMV-specific TCR beta clonotypes.

In the case of this clonotype: The target antigen is unknown.

There are 15 residues in the CDR3. Germline CDR1 reads SGHRS; CDR2 reads YFSETQ. V was clipped by 0 bases and J by 3 bases, with 13 bases between them. TCRdb reanalysed the reads using MiXCR and keeps one entry per CDR3 protein. Altogether about 920,000 distinct CDR3 sequences are present, 31% being singletons, with the ten largest covering 11% to 15%. The sample was cultured CD8+ T cells from PBMCs, taken from culture after CMV antigen stimulation. The genes are TRBV5-1 and TRBJ2-7; D perhaps matches TRBD2 (8 bases). This sequence originates from a human donor in good health (CMV status not recorded). Some clones in this sample may be carry-over from other donors' samples. The CDR3 DNA follows: TGCGCCAGCAGCTTGGCAGCGGGGGACAGCTACGAGCAGTACTTC. Protein: CASSLAAGDSYEQYF.